This T cell receptor beta chain appears in the sequencing data of a study of blood T cell repertoires in COVID-19. Assay used: immunoSEQ multiplex PCR; TCRdb lists only in-frame clones, some missing. The table records 450,000 to 500,000 clones, approximately 83% of them present only once. This CDR3 is 18 amino acids long. V lost 5 bases and J lost 4, with 26 bases in between. CDR1 WNHNN and CDR2 SYGVQD come from the germline V gene (reference sequence). This chain connects TRBV10-1 to TRBJ1-2; TRBD1 is a possible D gene (6 bases). The sequence was obtained from a human donor in a cohort sampled during active COVID-19. Source material: peripheral blood. The CDR3 loop is CASSQASGSPGQFYGYTF. In nucleotides, the CDR3 is TGCGCCAGCAGTCAGGCTTCAGGCTCTCCCGGACAGTTCTATGGCTACACCTTC.